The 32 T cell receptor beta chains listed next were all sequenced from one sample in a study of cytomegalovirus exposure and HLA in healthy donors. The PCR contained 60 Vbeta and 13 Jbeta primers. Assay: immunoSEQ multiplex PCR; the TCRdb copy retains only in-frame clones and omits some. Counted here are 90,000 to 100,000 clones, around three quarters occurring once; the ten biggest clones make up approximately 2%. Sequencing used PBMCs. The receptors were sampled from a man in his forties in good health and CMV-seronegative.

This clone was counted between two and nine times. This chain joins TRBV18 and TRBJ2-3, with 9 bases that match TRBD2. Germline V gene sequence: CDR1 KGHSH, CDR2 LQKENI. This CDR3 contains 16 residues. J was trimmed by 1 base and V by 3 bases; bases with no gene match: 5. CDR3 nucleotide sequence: TGTGCCAGCTCACCCCTGGAGCGGGGGGGCACAGATACGCAGTATTTT. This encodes CASSPLERGGTDTQYF.

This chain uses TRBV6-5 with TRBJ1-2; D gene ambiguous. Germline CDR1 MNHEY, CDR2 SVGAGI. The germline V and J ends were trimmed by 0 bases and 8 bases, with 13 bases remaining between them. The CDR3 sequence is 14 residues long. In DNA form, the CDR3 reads TGTGCCAGCAGTTACTCGAGCGGGATTGGCGGCTACACCTTC. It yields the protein CASSYSSGIGGYTF.

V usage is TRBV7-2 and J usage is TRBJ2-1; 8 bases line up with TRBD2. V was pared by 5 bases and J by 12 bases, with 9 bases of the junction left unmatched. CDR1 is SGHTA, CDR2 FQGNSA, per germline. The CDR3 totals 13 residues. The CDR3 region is CASSPLTSVGQFF. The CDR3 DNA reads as TGTGCCAGCAGCCCATTGACTAGCGTAGGGCAGTTCTTC.

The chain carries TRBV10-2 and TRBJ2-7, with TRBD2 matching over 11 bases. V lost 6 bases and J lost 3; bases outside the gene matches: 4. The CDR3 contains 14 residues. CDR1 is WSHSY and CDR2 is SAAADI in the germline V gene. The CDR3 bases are TGCGCCAGCAGCTTAGCGGGAGGGATCTACGAGCAGTACTTC. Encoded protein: CASSLAGGIYEQYF.

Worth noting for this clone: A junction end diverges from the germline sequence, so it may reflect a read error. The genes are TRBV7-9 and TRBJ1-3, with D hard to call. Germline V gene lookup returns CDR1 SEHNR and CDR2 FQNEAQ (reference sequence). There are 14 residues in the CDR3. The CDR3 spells CSSSLGGPGNTIYF. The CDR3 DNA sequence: TGTTCCAGCAGCTTAGGAGGGCCTGGAAACACCATATATTTT. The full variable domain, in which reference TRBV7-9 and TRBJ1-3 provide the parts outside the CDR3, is DTGVSQNPRHKITKRGQNVTFRCDPISEHNRLYWYRQTLGQGPEFLTYFQNEAQLEKSRLLSDRFSAERPKGSFSTLEIQRTEQGDSAMYLCSSSLGGPGNTIYFGEGSWLTVV.

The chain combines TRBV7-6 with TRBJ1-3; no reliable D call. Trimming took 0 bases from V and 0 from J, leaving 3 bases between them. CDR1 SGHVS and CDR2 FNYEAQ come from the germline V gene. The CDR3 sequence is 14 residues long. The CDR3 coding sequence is TGTGCCAGCAGCTTAGCCTACTCTGGAAACACCATATATTTT. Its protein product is CASSLAYSGNTIYF.

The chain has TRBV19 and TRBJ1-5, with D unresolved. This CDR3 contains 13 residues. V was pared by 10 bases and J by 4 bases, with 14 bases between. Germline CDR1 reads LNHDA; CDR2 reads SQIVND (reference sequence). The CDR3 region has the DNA TGTGCCACCCTAGCGGCGGGAAATCAGCCCCAGCATTTT. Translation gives CATLAAGNQPQHF.

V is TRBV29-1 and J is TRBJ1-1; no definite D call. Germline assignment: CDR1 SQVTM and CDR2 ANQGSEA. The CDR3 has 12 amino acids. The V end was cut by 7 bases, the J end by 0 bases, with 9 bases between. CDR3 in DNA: TGCAGCGCTGTAACAGTGAACACTGAAGCTTTCTTT. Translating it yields CSAVTVNTEAFF.

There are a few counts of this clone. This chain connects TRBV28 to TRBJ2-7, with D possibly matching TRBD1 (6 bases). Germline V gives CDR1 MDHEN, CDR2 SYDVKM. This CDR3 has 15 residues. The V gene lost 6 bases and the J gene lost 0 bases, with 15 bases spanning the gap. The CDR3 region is CASRPPDSSSYEQYF. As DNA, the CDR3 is TGTGCCAGCAGGCCACCGGACAGCTCCTCCTACGAGCAGTACTTC.

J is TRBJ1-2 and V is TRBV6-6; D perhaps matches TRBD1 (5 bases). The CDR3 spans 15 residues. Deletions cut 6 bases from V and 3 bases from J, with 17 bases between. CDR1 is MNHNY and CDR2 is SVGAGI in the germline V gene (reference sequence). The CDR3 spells CASRKTVPGDYGYTF. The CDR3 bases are TGTGCCAGCAGAAAGACAGTTCCGGGGGACTATGGCTACACCTTC.

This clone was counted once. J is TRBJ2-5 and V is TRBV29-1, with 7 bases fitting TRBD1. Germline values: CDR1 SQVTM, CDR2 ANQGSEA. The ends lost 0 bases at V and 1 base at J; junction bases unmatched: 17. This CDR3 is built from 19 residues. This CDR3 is CSVEDLPIGLTGSQETQYF. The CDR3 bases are TGCAGCGTTGAAGATCTTCCGATTGGGCTGACAGGGTCCCAAGAGACCCAGTACTTC.

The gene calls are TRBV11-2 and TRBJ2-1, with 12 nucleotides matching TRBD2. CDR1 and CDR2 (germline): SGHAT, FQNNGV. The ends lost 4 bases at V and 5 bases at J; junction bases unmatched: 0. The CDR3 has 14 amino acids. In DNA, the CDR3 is TGTGCCAGCAGCTGGACTAGCGGGAACAATGAGCAGTTCTTC. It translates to CASSWTSGNNEQFF.

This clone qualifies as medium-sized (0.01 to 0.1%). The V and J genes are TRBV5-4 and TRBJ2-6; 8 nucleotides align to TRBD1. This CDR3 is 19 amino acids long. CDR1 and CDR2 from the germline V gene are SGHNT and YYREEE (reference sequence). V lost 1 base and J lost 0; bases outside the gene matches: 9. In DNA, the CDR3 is TGTGCCAGCAGCTTGTTTTTTCAGGGGGCAAGCTCTGGGGCCAACGTCCTGACTTTC. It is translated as CASSLFFQGASSGANVLTF. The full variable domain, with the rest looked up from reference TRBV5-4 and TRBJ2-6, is ETGVTQSPTHLIKTRGQQVTLRCSSQSGHNTVSWYQQALGQGPQFIFQYYREEENGRGNFPPRFSGLQFPNYSSELNVNALELDDSALYLCASSLFFQGASSGANVLTFGAGSRLTVL.

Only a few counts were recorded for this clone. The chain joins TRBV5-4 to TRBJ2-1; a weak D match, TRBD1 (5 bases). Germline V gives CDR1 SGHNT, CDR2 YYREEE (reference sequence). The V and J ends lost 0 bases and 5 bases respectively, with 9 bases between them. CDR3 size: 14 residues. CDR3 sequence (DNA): TGTGCCAGCAGCTTGGTTTGGGGCGACAATGAGCAGTTCTTC. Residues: CASSLVWGDNEQFF.

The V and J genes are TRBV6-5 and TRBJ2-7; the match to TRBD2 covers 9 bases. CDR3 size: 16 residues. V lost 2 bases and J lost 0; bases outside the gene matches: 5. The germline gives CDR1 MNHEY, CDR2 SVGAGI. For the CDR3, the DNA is TGTGCCAGCAGTTACGACCTTAGCGGGAGCTCCTACGAGCAGTACTTC. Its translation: CASSYDLSGSSYEQYF.

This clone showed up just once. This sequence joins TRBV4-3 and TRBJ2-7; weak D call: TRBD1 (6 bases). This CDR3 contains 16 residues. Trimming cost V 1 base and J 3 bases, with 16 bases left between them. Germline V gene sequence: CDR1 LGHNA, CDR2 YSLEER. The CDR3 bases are TGCGCCAGCAGCCAAGTTAGTGGGACACAAAACTACGAGCAGTACTTC. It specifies CASSQVSGTQNYEQYF.

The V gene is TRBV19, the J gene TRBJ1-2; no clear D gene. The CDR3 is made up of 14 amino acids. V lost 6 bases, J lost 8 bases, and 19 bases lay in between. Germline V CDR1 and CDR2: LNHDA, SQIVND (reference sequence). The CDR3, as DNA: TGTGCCAGTAGCCCTACCCTGGTTCTCGGGGGCTACACCTTC. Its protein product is CASSPTLVLGGYTF. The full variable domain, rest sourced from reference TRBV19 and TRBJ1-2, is DGGITQSPKYLFRKEGQNVTLSCEQNLNHDAMYWYRQDPGQGLRLIYYSQIVNDFQKGDIAEGYSVSREKKESFPLTVTSAQKNPTAFYLCASSPTLVLGGYTFGSGTRLTVV.

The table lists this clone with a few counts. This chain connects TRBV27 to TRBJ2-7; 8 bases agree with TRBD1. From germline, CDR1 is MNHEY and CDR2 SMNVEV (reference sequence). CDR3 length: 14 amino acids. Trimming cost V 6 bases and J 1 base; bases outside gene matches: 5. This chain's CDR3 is CASRPGGFSYEQYF. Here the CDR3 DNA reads TGTGCCAGCAGACCAGGGGGCTTTTCCTACGAGCAGTACTTC.

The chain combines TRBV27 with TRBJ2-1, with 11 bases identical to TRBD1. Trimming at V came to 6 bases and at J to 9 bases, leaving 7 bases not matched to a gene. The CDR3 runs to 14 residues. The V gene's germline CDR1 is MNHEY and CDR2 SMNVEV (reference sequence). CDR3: CASRGTGGYSEQFF. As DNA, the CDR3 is TGTGCCAGCAGGGGGACAGGGGGGTATAGTGAGCAGTTCTTC.

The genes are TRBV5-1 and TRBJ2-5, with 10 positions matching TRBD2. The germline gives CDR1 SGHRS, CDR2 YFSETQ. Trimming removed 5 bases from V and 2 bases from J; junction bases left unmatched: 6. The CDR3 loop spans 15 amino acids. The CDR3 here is CASSKELAGQETQYF. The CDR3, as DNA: TGCGCCAGCAGTAAGGAACTAGCGGGACAAGAGACCCAGTACTTC.

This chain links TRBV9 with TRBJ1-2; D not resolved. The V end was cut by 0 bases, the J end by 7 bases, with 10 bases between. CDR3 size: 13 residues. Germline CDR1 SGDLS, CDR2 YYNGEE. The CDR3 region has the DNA TGTGCCAGCAGCGTAGATCGGGAAGGTGGCTACACCTTC. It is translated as CASSVDREGGYTF.

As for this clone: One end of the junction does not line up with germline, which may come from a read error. The CDR3 loop is CSSSIGDRGRWTEAFF. As DNA, the CDR3 is TGTTCCAGCAGCATAGGAGACAGGGGGCGTTGGACTGAAGCTTTCTTT. The chain is built from TRBV7-9 and TRBJ1-1; 10 bases line up with TRBD1. The CDR3 covers 16 residues. CDR1 and CDR2 from the germline V gene are SEHNR and FQNEAQ (reference sequence).

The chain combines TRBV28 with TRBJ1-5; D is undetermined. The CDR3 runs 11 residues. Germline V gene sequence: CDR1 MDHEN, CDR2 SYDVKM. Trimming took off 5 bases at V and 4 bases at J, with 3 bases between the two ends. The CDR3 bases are TGTGCCAGCAGTCATAATCAGCCCCAGCATTTT. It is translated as CASSHNQPQHF.

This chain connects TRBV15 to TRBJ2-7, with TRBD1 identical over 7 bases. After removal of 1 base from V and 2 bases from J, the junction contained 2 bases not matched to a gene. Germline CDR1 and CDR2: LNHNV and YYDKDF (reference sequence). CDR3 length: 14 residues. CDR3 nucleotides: TGTGCCACCAGCAGAGCCCAGGGGGCCTACGAGCAGTACTTC. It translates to CATSRAQGAYEQYF.

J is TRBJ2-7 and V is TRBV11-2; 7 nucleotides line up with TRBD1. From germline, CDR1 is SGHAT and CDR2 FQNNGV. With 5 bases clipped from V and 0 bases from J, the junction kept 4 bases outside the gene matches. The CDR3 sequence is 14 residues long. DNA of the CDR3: TGTGCCAGCAGCATACAGGGGTCCTCCTACGAGCAGTACTTC. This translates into CASSIQGSSYEQYF.

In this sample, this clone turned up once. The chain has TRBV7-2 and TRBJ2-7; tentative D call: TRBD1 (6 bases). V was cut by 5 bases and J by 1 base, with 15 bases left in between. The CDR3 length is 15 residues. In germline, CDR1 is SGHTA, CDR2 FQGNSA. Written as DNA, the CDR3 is TGTGCCAGCAGCGGTTCCGGGACACAGTCCTACGAGCAGTACTTC. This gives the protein CASSGSGTQSYEQYF. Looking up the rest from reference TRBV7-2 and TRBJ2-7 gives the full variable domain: GAGVSQSPSNKVTEKGKDVELRCDPISGHTALYWYRQSLGQGLEFLIYFQGNSAPDKSGLPSDRFSAERTGGSVSTLTIQRTQQEDSAVYLCASSGSGTQSYEQYFGPGTRLTVT.

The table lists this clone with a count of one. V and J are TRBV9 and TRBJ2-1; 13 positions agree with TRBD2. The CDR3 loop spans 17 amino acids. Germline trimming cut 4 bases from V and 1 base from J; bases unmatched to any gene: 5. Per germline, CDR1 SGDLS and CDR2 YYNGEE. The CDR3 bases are TGTGCCAGCAGCTATCGACTAGCGGGGGGTTCCTACAATGAGCAGTTCTTC. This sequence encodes CASSYRLAGGSYNEQFF.

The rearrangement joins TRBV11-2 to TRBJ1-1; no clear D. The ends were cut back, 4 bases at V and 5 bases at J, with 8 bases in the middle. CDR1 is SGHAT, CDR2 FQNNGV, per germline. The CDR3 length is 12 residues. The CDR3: CASSSLRTEAFF. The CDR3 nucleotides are TGTGCCAGCAGCTCCCTCCGGACTGAAGCTTTCTTT.

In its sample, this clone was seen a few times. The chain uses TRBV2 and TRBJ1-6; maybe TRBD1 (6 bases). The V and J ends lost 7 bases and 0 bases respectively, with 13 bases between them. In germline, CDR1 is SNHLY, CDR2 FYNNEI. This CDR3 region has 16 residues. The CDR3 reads CASTQGHSSYNSPLHF. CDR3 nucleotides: TGTGCCAGCACACAGGGACACAGCTCCTATAATTCACCCCTCCACTTT.

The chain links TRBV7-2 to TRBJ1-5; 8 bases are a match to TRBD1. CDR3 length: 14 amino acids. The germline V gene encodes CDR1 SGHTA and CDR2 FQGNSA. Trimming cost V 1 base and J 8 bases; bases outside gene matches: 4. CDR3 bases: TGTGCCAGCAGCTTAGGTCCAGGGGGCGAGCCCCAGCATTTT. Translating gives CASSLGPGGEPQHF.

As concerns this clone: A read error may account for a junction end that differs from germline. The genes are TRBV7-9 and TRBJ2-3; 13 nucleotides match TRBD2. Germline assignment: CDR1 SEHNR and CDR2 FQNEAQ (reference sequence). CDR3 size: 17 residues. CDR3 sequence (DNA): TGTTCCAGCAGCTTAACTGGACTAGCGGGAGTAAGTGATACGCAGTATTTT. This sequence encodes CSSSLTGLAGVSDTQYF.

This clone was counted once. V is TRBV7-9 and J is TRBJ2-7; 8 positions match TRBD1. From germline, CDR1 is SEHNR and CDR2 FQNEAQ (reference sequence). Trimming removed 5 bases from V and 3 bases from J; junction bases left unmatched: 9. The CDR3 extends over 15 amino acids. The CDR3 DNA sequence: TGTGCCAGCAGCCCCTCGACAGGGGTCCACTACGAGCAGTACTTC. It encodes CASSPSTGVHYEQYF.